This entry features one T cell receptor beta chain sequence. Its antigen is currently unknown. One entry per CDR3 protein, called by TCRdb with MiXCR from the 5' RACE reads. The sample has nearly 90,000 distinct CDR3 sequences, approximately 14% seen once. This record comes from a study of early T cells in non-severe SARS-CoV-2 infection. Per the germline V gene, CDR1 is DFQATT and CDR2 is SNEGSKA (reference sequence). The CDR3 spans 18 residues. Unmatched junction bases numbered 17, after V lost 0 bases and J lost 4 bases. Overall study results and limits: Anti-spike CD8 specificities were favored by VDJdb matching, whose results missed private and CD4 specificities.

The rearrangement joins TRBV20-1 to TRBJ2-7; 8 positions match TRBD2. Material for sequencing was whole blood. The origin of this receptor is an adult who was a healthcare worker with PCR-confirmed SARS-CoV-2 infection or an uninfected control (not recorded which). The DNA for the CDR3 is TGCAGTGCTAGAGATGGTCCAGCGGGAGCCACCTTTGAGTACGAGCAGTACTTC. As protein: CSARDGPAGATFEYEQYF.